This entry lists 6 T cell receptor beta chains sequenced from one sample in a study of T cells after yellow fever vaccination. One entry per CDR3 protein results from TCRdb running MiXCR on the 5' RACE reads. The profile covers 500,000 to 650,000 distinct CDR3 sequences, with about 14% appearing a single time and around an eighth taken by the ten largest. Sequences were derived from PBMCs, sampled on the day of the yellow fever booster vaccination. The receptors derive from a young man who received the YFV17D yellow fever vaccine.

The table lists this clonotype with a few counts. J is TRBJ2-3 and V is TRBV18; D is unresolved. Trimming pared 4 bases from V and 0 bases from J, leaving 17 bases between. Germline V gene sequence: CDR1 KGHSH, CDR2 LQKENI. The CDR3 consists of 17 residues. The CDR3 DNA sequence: TGTGCCAGCTCACTCGCGCCTCGCTTAAGGAGCACAGATACGCAGTATTTT. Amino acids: CASSLAPRLRSTDTQYF.

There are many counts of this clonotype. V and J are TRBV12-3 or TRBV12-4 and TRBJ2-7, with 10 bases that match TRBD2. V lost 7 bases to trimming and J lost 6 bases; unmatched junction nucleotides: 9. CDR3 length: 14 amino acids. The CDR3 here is CASTPSGSVAEQYF. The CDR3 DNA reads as TGTGCCAGCACCCCTAGCGGGAGTGTTGCCGAGCAGTACTTC.

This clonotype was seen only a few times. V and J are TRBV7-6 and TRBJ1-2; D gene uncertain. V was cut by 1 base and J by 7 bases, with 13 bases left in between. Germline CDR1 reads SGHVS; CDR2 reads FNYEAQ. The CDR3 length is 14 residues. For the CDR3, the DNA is TGTGCCAGCAGCTTAGGTCCCCCTCGGACTGGCTACACCTTC. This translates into CASSLGPPRTGYTF.

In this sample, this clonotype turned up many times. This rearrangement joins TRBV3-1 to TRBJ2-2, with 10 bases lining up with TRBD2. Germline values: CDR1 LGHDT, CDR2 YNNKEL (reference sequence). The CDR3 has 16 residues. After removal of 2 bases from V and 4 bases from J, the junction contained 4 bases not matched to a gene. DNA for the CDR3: TGTGCCAGCAGCCAAACTAGCGGGATTTCCACCGGGGAGCTGTTTTTT. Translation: CASSQTSGISTGELFF.

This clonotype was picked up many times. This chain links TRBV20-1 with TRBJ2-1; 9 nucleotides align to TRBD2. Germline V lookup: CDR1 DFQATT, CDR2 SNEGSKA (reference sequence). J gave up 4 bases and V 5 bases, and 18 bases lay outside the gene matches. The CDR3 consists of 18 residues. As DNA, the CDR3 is TGCAGTGCTCGGAACCTAGCGGGAAATTCTGAGGGTTACAATGAGCAGTTCTTC. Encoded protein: CSARNLAGNSEGYNEQFF.

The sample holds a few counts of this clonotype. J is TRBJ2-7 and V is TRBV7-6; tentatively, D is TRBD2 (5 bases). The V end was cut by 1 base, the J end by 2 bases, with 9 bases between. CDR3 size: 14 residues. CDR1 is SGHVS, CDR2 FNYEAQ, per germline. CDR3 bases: TGTGCCAGCAGCTTAGAGACGGGAACCTACGAGCAGTACTTC. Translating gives CASSLETGTYEQYF.